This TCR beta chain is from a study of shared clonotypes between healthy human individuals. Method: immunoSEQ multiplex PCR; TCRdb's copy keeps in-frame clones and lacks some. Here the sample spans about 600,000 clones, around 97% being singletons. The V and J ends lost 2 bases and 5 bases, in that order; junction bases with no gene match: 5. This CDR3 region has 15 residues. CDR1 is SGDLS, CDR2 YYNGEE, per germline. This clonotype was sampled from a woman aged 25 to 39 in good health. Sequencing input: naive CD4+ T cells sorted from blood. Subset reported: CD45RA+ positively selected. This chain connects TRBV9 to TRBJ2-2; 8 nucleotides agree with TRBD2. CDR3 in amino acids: CASSVGGRRTGELFF. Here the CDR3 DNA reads TGTGCCAGCAGCGTGGGCGGGAGGAGAACCGGGGAGCTGTTTTTT.